The present entry profiles one TCR beta chain with its context. This clonotype registers as medium-sized (0.01 to 0.1%) within its sample. Its antigen has not been determined. Within one base of it there is no much larger clone, and no base qualities were kept. The data derive from a study of T and B cells in COVID-19 patients (dated by TCRdb to 2019 to 2021). Regarding the research as a whole: In this study, adaptive immunity was profiled in COVID-19 patients who either had active infection or had recovered, using TRB and IGH repertoire sequencing of peripheral blood. A recovered cohort was made up of 15 to 19 patients contributing 20 to 25 samples, mostly after mild to moderate COVID-19 managed as outpatients. The recovered cohort had a median age of roughly 30 years, compared with 55 to 85 years in the active-infection cohort. Of the roughly 22 patients in the active-infection cohort, 12 were critically ill and needed mechanical ventilation or ECMO. Comorbidities linked to unfavorable COVID-19 outcome were present in about 90% of the 20 patients in the active-infection cohort. The repository of TCR and BCR sequences included just under 70 time points from around 39 patients, and more than 7 million TCR sequences were analysed. Two patients were included in both the recovered and active cohorts because samples were available from active disease and after recovery. An age-matched reference group of 39 healthy donors negative for COVID-19 antibodies was used as the comparison for repertoire analyses. As many as 9 follow-up blood samples were taken per patient, and some of the samples covered different disease stages within the same individual.

The CDR3 has 14 amino acids, counting the end cysteine and phenylalanine. Of the read, only the CDR3 DNA is kept; its 42 bases are in frame from base 1. Trimming accounts for 5 bases at V and 4 bases at J, while the number of junction bases matched to no gene is 8. Looking up the germline V gene (reference sequence) yields CDR1 MNHEY and CDR2 SMNVEV. Broad study findings and their caveats: The recovered cohort had some 2,500 exclusive TCR clusters, including under 40 low-pGen clusters. Specific T cell subsets (CD4+/Treg/CD8+) and sorted SARS-CoV-2-responsive or tetramer+ T cells had not yet been sequenced, and the corresponding sequencing experiments were ongoing. The cohort was judged too small for assessing how HLA contributes to COVID-19 susceptibility or severity. TRB repertoires were found to be highly clonal in active COVID-19, whereas diversity and richness at recovery were found to rise above healthy donor levels. It was stated that prospective validation of the reported TCR clusters was required before the clusters could be put to clinical use. Few blood samples were available from mildly ill patients while symptoms were present, and early samples from severe cases were likewise scarce. TRBV/TRBJ gene usage was reported as strongly skewed in patients with COVID-19.

The sequencer was an Illumina MiSeq. Multiplex PCR with BIOMED2 TRB-A/B primer pools was used to amplify the TRB rearrangements. Illumina-compatible adapters and 7-nucleotide sample barcodes were attached to the amplicons in two consecutive PCRs. All library PCRs used Phusion HS II polymerase. Amplicons were gel-purified with the NucleoSpin Gel and PCR Clean-up kit, quantified on Qubit, and pooled at 4 to 5 nM. Before Illumina next-generation sequencing, the quality of the amplicon pool was assessed on an Agilent 2100 Bioanalyzer. Turning to the authors' computational methods: MiXCR 3.0.8 with the default MiXCR reference library was used to annotate TRB rearrangements. Non-productive reads and sequences with fewer than 2 reads were excluded, and each unique CDR3 nucleotide sequence counted as one clone. R 3.5.1 was used to calculate clonality, diversity, richness and V-J gene usage. GLIPH2 was used for TCR clustering by CDR3 similarity, and generation probabilities were calculated by OLGA. Only GLIPH2 clusters with at least four unique TCR clonotypes present in at least three individuals were retained. The raw public data were reprocessed by TCRdb itself: fastp quality trimming at Q25, MiXCR clonotype calling, in-frame beta chains only. Every CDR3 protein is listed once, alongside the most common genes and DNA of its rows. The V and J calls shown here were made by TCRdb, not taken from the authors' results. A total of 13,000 or so distinct CDR3 sequences appear in this sample, approximately 28% of them only once. Clones ranked in the top ten supply almost 7% of the sample.

Genomic DNA extracted from blood was used in amounts of roughly 230-550 ng for amplification of TRB repertoires. The sample comprised blood. In this chain, TRBV27 is recombined with TRBJ2-7; TRBD1 lines up with 7 middle nucleotides. The clonotype was recovered from a human donor who had recovered from COVID-19. The nucleotide sequence reads TGTGCCAGCAGTCTCACGGGACAGTTGTACGAGCAGTACTTC. This codes for CASSLTGQLYEQYF.